This T cell receptor beta chain was retrieved from a study of radiation and T cells in renal cell carcinoma. The time point is: blood 2 weeks post-SBRT. The sample's treatment: 15 Gy SBRT to primary tumor, nephrectomy 4 weeks later. This renal cell carcinoma was of the clear cell type. Method: immunoSEQ multiplex PCR; TCRdb's copy keeps in-frame clones and lacks some. The sample lists about 130,000 clones, 88% occurring once. Specimen: blood, collected from a patient whose treatment included radiotherapy and nephrectomy. The clonotype was recovered from a woman in her 70s with renal cell carcinoma.

The CDR3 bases are TGCGCCAGCAGCCAAGATAGGGACGCCGGCTACACCTTC. Translated: CASSQDRDAGYTF. This chain uses TRBV4-3 with TRBJ1-2, with D maybe TRBD1 (5 bases). The CDR3 contains 13 residues. Trimming took off 0 bases at V and 8 bases at J, with 10 bases between the two ends. In germline, CDR1 is LGHNA, CDR2 YSLEER.